This TCR beta chain was recorded in a study of T cells in Graves' hyperthyroidism and ophthalmopathy. At least ten counts were recorded for this clonotype. What was amplified from RNA transcripts were TCR beta CDR3 regions. The TCR CDR3 was amplified in a first-round RT-PCR using the HTBI primer set. TCRdb re-called the multiplex PCR reads with MiXCR, one entry per CDR3 protein. The repertoire includes more than 650,000 distinct CDR3 sequences, around 15% of them detected once, and roughly 10% sits in the top ten. This CDR3 region has 15 residues. V dropped 4 bases and J dropped 4; count of bases not matched to a gene: 7. Germline V gene lookup returns CDR1 SGHNT and CDR2 YENEEA. Stable hyperthyroidism: no ophthalmopathy progression over 18 months of follow-up.

The chain uses TRBV11-3 and TRBJ1-1, with TRBD1 matching 9 bases. Sequencing was done on a sample of blood. The sequence was obtained from a young woman with Graves' hyperthyroidism. The chain's CDR3 is CASSSWTGVGTEAFF. CDR3 DNA: TGTGCCAGCAGCTCCTGGACAGGGGTCGGCACTGAAGCTTTCTTT.